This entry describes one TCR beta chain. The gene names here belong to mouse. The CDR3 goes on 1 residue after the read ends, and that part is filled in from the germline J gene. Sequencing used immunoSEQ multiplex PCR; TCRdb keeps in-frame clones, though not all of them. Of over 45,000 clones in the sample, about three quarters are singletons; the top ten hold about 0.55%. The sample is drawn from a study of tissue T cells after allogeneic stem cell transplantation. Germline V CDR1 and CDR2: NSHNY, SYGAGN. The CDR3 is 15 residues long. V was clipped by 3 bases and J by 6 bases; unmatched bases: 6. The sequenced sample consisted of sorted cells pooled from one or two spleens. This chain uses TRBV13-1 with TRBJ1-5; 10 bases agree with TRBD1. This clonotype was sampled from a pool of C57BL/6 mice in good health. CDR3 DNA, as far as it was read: TGTGCCAGCAGTGCTCCGGGACAGGGGATCCAGGCTCCGCTT. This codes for CASSAPGQGIQAPL. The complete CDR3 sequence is CASSAPGQGIQAPLF.